This T cell receptor beta chain was recorded in a study of Ad26.COV2.S vaccination and SARS-CoV-2 variants. About the study: The donor was enrolled in the Ad26.COV2.S arm of the COV1001 trial. Once or twice, 56 days apart, Ad26.COV2.S was delivered intramuscularly.

Germline lookup yields CDR1 SGHVS and CDR2 FNYEAQ. The CDR3 consists of 15 residues. V gave up 2 bases and J gave up 0 bases, with 8 bases separating them. Assay used: immunoSEQ multiplex PCR; TCRdb lists only in-frame clones, some missing. The repertoire has fewer than 400,000 clones, roughly nine tenths of them found once; the top ten carry about 5.4%. Treatment in this sample: about 20 received Ad26.COV2.S at low or high dose, single or two shots; roughly five received placebo; per-sample allocation not given. The samples were gathered on day 63 after the first injection of vaccine or placebo. Recruitment in Boston yielded a donor of adult age, 18-55 years.

The starting material was peripheral blood, obtained in a trial of Ad26.COV2.S vaccine versus placebo. The source of this sequence is a person aged 18-60 years who received the Ad26.COV2.S COVID-19 vaccine or a placebo. J is TRBJ1-3 and V is TRBV7-6, with a weak D call TRBD1 (5 bases). The CDR3 nucleotides are TGTGCCAGCAGCTTACAGGGATCCTCTGGAAACACCATATATTTT. It yields the protein CASSLQGSSGNTIYF.